Described below is a single T cell receptor beta chain sequence and its context. This clonotype was counted many times. This receptor's antigen is unknown. Base qualities are not recorded, but no much larger clone differs from it by a single base. The sample comes from a study of T cells in Graves' hyperthyroidism and ophthalmopathy (dated by TCRdb to between 2018 and 2020). About the full investigation: Peripheral blood was collected at initial diagnosis, before any treatment. The paper reports TCR Vbeta CDR3 sequencing of about 140 peripheral blood samples: 40 to 45 ophthalmopathy, fewer than 80 hyperthyroidism and around 17 progressor patients. To identify distinguishing TCR V-J signatures, a discovery cohort of 100 or so patients was used, comprising 43 with Graves' ophthalmopathy and approximately 58 with stable Graves' hyperthyroidism. The 80 to 100 discovery patients were randomly divided into training and test sets at a 7:3 ratio. Whether ophthalmopathy could be predicted prospectively was tested in an independent validation cohort made up of under 20 hyperthyroidism patients plus 17 patients who later progressed to ophthalmopathy. After sampling, hyperthyroidism patients received methimazole starting at 30 mg daily, and ophthalmopathy patients received high-dose intravenous methylprednisolone. In about 6 Graves' hyperthyroidism patients, the study also compared T-cell repertoires from thyroid tissue with T-cell repertoires from blood.

Study-level results and caveats: Sample size was not statistically predetermined, and blinding of investigators to group allocation was not performed. In validation, progression to ophthalmopathy was predicted by the model with around 71% sensitivity and around 76% specificity, a median of about 6.4 months before onset. Most expanded thyroid clonotypes (frequency above 0.001) were also detected in blood, a finding suggesting that blood repertoires may reflect thyroid immune responses. A model built on a 13 V-J signature distinguished ophthalmopathy from stable hyperthyroidism, reaching 87.88% sensitivity and under 84% specificity in cross-validation and 80%/75% in testing.

Amplification of TCR beta CDR3 regions was carried out from RNA transcripts. The TCR CDR3 was subjected to a first round of RT-PCR using the HTBI primer set and the Qiagen OneStep RT-PCR kit. Libraries were constructed in a second round of multiplex PCR, after which size selection and purification were performed. Libraries were sequenced paired-end with 100 bp reads on an Illumina HiSeq2000. For the original study's pipeline: SOAPnuke was used to process the raw data, removing reads that contained adapters or uncalled bases, had a mean Phred below 15, or lacked an exact match to the constant primer or identifier. High-quality paired reads were merged using COPE v1.2.5, and each unique nucleotide sequence was defined as a clonotype. Clonotypes were aligned to IMGT TRBV, TRBD and TRBJ reference segments using MiTCR v1.1. Only V-J combinations with frequency above 0.0001, covering 99% to 99.2% of repertoires, were analysed. A TCS score was defined as the ratio of F50 (clonal expansion) to E x V (chaos), with BLOSUM62-based TCRdist applied between CDR3 peptides within each V-J. Welch's t-statistics and random forest reduced roughly 500 V-J features to around 14, which were used in a naive Bayes classifier (R e1071). TCRdb reprocessed the public reads (quality trimming at Q25 with fastp, clone calling with MiXCR) and kept in-frame beta chains. Records with the same CDR3 protein are collapsed into one entry carrying the most frequent genes and DNA. The V and J calls come from TCRdb's annotation, not from the publication. The sample includes around 690,000 distinct CDR3 sequences, with roughly 17% observed a single time. Of the sample, around 16% is held by the ten largest clones.

A patient counted as having stable Graves' hyperthyroidism if no progression to ophthalmopathy occurred over 18 months of follow-up. Hyperthyroidism patients were newly diagnosed, had a disease duration of under 2 months, and were aged 18 to 65 years. Any patient with an uncontrolled infection, another autoimmune disease, pregnancy or lactation was excluded. Diagnoses relied on clinical symptoms, serum thyroxine and TRAb, thyroid ultrasound and orbital computed tomography. PBMCs were separated from approximately 10 ml of fresh peripheral blood using Ficoll-Paque density gradient centrifugation. Trizol reagent was used to extract total RNA, and RNA quality was then checked on an Agilent 2100 Bioanalyzer. The V end gives up 9 bases and the J end 5 bases, leaving 11 bases in the junction not matched to a gene. From cysteine to phenylalanine, the CDR3 is 15 amino acids long. Only the CDR3 DNA is retained, 45 bases long and in frame from the first base. Sequences MNHNS (CDR1) and SASEGT (CDR2) are obtained from the germline V gene.

The sequence joins TRBV6-1 to TRBJ2-7; TRBD2 aligns with 12 central bases. Source material: blood. The sequence was obtained from a man aged 45-60 years with Graves' hyperthyroidism. The DNA sequence is TGTGCCAGTGGGGGAACTAGCGGGAGGTACAACGAGCAGTACTTC. This encodes CASGGTSGRYNEQYF.